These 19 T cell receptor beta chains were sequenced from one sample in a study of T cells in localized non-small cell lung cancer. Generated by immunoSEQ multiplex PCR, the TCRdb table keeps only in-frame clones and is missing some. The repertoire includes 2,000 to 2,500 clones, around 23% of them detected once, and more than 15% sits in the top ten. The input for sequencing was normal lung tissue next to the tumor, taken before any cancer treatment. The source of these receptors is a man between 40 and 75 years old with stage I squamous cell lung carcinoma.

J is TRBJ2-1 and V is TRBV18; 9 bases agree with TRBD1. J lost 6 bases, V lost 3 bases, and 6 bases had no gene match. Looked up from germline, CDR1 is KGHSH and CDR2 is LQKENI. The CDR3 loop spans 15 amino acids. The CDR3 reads CASSPRDREGNEQFF. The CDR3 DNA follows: TGTGCCAGCTCACCTCGGGACAGGGAAGGCAATGAGCAGTTCTTC.

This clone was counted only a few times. CDR3 nucleotides: TGTGCCAGCAGTCCGGGAGGTTCCAGGGAGGTCACTGAAGCTTTCTTT. This translates into CASSPGGSREVTEAFF. The V gene is TRBV6-8, the J gene TRBJ1-1; a weak D match, TRBD1 (5 bases). The CDR3 loop spans 16 amino acids. CDR1 is MNHGY and CDR2 is SAAAGT in the germline V gene. Trimming took off 5 bases at V and 4 bases at J, with 20 bases between the two ends.

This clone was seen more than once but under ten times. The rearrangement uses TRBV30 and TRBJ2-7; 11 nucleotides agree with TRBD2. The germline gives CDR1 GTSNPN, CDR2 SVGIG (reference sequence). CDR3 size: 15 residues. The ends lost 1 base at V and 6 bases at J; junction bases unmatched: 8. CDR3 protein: CAWSGASGRRREQYF. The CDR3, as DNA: TGTGCCTGGAGTGGGGCTAGCGGGAGGAGGCGCGAGCAGTACTTC.

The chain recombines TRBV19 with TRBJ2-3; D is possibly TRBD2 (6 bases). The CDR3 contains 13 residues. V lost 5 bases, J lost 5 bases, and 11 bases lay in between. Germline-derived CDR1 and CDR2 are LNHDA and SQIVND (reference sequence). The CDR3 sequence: CASSGGAVDTQYF. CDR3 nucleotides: TGTGCCAGTAGTGGCGGGGCGGTAGATACGCAGTATTTT.

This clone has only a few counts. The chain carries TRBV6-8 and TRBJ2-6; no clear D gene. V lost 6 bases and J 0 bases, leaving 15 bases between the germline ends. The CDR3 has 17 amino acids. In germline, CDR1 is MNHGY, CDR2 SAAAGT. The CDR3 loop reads CASRKRVLDSGANVLTF. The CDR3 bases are TGTGCCAGCAGGAAAAGGGTCCTTGACTCTGGGGCCAACGTCCTGACTTTC.

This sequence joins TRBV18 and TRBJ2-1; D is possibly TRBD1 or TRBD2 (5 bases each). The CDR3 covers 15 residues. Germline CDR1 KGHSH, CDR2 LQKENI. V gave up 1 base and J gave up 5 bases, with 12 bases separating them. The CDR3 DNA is TGTGCCAGCTCACCACGGGGCCCCGGGGACAATGAGCAGTTCTTC. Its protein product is CASSPRGPGDNEQFF.

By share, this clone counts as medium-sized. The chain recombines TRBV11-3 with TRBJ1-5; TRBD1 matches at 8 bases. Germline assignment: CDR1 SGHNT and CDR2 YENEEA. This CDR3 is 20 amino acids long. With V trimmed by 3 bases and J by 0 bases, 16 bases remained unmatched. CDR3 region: CASSLAPRQGTRYSNQPQHF. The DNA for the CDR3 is TGTGCCAGCAGCTTGGCCCCGCGACAGGGGACCCGATATAGCAATCAGCCCCAGCATTTT.

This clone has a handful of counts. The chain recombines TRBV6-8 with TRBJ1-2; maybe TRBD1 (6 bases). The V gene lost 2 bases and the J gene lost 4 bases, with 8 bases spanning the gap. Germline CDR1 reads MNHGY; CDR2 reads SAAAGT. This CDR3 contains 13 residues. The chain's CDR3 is CASSYDRSYGYTF. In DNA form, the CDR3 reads TGTGCCAGCAGTTACGACAGGAGCTATGGCTACACCTTC.

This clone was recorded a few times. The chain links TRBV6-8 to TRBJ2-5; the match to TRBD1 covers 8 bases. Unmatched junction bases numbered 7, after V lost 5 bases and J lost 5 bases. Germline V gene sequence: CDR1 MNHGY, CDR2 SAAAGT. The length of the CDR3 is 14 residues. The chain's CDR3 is CASSPTGDGETQYF. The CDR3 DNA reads TGTGCCAGCAGTCCGACAGGGGATGGGGAGACCCAGTACTTC.

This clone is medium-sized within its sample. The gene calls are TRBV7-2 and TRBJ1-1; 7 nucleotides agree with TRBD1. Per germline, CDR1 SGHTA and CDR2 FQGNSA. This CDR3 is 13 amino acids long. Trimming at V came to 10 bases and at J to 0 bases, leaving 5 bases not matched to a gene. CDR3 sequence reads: CATETGMNTEAFF. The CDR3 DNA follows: TGTGCCACCGAGACAGGGATGAACACTGAAGCTTTCTTT.

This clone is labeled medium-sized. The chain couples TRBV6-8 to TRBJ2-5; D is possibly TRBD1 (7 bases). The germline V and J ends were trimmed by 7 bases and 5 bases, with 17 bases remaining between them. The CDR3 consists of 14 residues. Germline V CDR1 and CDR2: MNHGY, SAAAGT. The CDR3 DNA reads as TGTGCCAGCAAGTCAGGGGGGACCGGGGAGACCCAGTACTTC. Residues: CASKSGGTGETQYF.

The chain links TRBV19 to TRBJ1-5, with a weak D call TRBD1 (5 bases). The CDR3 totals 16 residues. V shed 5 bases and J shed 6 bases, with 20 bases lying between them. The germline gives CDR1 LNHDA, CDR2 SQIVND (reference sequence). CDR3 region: CASSAPGLGLGQPQHF. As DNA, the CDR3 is TGTGCCAGTAGTGCACCGGGACTGGGACTGGGTCAGCCCCAGCATTTT.

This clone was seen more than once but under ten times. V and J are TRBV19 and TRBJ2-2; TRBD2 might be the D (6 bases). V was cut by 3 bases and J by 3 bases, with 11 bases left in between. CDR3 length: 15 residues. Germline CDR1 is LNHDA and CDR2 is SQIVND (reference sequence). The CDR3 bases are TGTGCCAGTAGTATCGACGGAGGGGACACCGGGGAGCTGTTTTTT. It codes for CASSIDGGDTGELFF.

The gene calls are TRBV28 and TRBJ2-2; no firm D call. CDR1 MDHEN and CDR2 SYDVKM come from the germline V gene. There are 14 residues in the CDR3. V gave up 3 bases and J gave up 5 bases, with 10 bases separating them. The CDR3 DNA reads TGTGCCAGCAGTTTTCCGGGCCCGACCGGGGAGCTGTTTTTT. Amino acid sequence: CASSFPGPTGELFF.

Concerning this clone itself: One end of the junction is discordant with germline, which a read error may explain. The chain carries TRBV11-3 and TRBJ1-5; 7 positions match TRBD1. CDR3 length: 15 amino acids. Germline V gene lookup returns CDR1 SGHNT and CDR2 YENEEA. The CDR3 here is CASSLWDSSNQPQHF. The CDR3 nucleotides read TGTGCTAGCAGCTTATGGGACAGCAGTAATCAGCCCCAGCATTTT.

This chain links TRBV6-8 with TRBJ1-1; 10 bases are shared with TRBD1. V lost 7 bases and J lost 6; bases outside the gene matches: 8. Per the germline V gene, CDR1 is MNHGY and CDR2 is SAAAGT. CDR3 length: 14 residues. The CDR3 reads CASTLGQGVSEAFF. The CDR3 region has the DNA TGTGCCAGCACCTTAGGACAGGGGGTCTCTGAAGCTTTCTTT.

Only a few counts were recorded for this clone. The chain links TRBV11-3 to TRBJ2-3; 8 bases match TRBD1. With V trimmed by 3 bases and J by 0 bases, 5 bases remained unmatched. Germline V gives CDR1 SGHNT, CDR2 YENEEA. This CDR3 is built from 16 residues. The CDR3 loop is CASSFPRTGSTDTQYF. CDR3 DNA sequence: TGTGCCAGCAGCTTTCCCCGGACAGGGAGCACAGATACGCAGTATTTT.

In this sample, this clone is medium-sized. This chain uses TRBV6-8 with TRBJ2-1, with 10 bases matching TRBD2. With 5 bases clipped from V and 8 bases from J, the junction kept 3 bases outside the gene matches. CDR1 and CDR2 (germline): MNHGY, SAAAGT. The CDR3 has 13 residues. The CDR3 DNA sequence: TGTGCCAGCAGTACTAGCGGGATGGATGAGCAGTTCTTC. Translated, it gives CASSTSGMDEQFF.

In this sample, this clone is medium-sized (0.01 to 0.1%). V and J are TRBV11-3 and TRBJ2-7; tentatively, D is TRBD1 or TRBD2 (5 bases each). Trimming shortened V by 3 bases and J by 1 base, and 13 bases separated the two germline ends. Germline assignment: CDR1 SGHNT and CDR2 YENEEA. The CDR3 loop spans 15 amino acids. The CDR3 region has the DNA TGTGCCAGCAGCTTGGGGACGGCTCATTCCTACGAGCAGTACTTC. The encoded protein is CASSLGTAHSYEQYF.